This T cell receptor beta chain originates from a study of beta chain features in type 1 diabetes. At the level of the study: Patients did not differ from healthy donors in age, gender or cell yield.

The whole isolated RNA underwent reverse transcription, so sequencing captured expressed TCRB transcripts. The read count averaged about 3.57 million across naive, central memory and regulatory T cell samples. TCRdb's copy holds only in-frame clones and misses some; the assay was immunoSEQ multiplex PCR. The sample lists over 150,000 clones, under 13% occurring once. Study results and limitations: Short templates might get an advantage during PCR, and this would be equal in patients and controls. TCRB CDR3 length was moderately but significantly reduced in all four CD4+ subsets of Type 1 diabetes patients.

The table lists this clone with a few counts. Its target is not known. The V gene's germline CDR1 is SNHLY and CDR2 FYNNEI. Trimming took off 6 bases at V and 0 bases at J, with 12 bases between the two ends. This CDR3 contains 14 residues. The V call is TRBV2, the J call TRBJ2-7; possibly TRBD1 for D (5 bases). The source of this sequence is a man between 25 and 39 years old with type 1 diabetes. Sequenced material: central memory CD4+ T cells from blood. For the CDR3, the DNA is TGTGCCAGCAGACCCGACAGTACCTCCTACGAGCAGTACTTC. Protein: CASRPDSTSYEQYF. Filled out from reference TRBV2 and TRBJ2-7, the complete variable domain reads EPEVTQTPSHQVTQMGQEVILRCVPISNHLYFYWYRQILGQKVEFLVSFYNNEISEKSEIFDDQFSVERPDGSNFTLKIRSTKLEDSAMYFCASRPDSTSYEQYFGPGTRLTVT.